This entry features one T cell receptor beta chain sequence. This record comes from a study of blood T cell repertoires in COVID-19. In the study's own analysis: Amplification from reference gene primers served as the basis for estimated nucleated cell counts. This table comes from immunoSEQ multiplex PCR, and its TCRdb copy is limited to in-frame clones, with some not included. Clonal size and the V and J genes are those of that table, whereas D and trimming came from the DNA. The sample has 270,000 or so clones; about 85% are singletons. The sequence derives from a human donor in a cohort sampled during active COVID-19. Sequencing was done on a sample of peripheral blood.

The CDR3 sequence: CASSLLLSPYNEQFF. DNA for the CDR3: TGTGCCAGCAGCTTACTACTGTCCCCCTACAATGAGCAGTTCTTC. The rearrangement joins TRBV11-3 to TRBJ2-1; D remains ambiguous. V was shortened by 2 bases and J by 2 bases, with 10 bases between the two germline ends. The germline V gene encodes CDR1 SGHNT and CDR2 YENEEA. This CDR3 is built from 15 residues.